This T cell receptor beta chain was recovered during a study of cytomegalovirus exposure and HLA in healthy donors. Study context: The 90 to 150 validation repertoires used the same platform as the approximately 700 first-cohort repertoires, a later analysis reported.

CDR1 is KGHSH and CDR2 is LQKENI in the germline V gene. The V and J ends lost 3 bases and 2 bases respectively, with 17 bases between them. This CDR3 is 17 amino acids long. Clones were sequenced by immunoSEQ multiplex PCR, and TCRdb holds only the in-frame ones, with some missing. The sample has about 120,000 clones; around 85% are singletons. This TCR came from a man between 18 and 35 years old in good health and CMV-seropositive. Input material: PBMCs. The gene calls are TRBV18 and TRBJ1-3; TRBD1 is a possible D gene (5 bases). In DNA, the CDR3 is TGTGCCAGCTCACCGCCCGTCGGGCAGGGAACTGGAAACACCATATATTTT. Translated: CASSPPVGQGTGNTIYF.